Only a few counts were recorded for the clone carrying this T cell receptor (beta chain). Repertoires were generated with immunoSEQ multiplex PCR, while TCRdb's copy carries only in-frame clones and drops some. The sample gives about 660,000 clones, over 75% of which show up once; roughly 0.0087% is in the top ten. This CDR3 spans 13 amino acids. CDR1 and CDR2 (germline): MDHEN, SYDVKM. V was pared by 7 bases and J by 6 bases, with 12 bases between. The data stem from a study of shared T cell receptors in the human thymus. This same sample was also taken into another study, of human thymus T cells. This second study notes: Resections that were taken during corrective heart surgery supplied the thymus tissue. Use of V and J genes seemed skewed within the thymic and blood repertoires.

This sequence was found in a boy less than two years old with a congenital heart defect. Input material: thymocytes. V is TRBV28 and J is TRBJ2-2; D is unresolved. The CDR3 DNA reads TGTGCCAGCATCCCCCGCCTACCCGGGGAGCTGTTTTTT. Its translation: CASIPRLPGELFF.